This T cell receptor beta chain came from a study of blood T cell repertoires in COVID-19. Study at large: The analysed material was cDNA or gDNA that came from T cells, B-cell-depleted T cells, or PBMCs.

From germline, CDR1 is KGHDR and CDR2 SFDVKD. The CDR3 covers 13 residues. The junction had 6 bases not matched to a gene; V was cut back by 4 bases and J by 8 bases. Authors' processing steps: Reference gene primer amplification gave estimated nucleated cell counts. This table comes from immunoSEQ multiplex PCR, and its TCRdb copy is limited to in-frame clones, with some not included. Clonal size and the V and J genes are those of that table, whereas D and trimming came from the DNA. Here the sample spans about 160,000 clones, roughly 91% being singletons. The clonotype originates from a woman aged 50 to 65 with acute or convalescent COVID-19. This chain uses TRBV24-1 with TRBJ1-2; 7 nucleotides line up with TRBD1. The source material was peripheral blood. CDR3 loop: CATSDLRTGGYTF. CDR3 DNA sequence: TGTGCCACCAGTGACCTCAGGACAGGCGGCTACACCTTC.